Following are 27 T cell receptor beta chains from one sample sequenced in a study of T-cell memory formation after mild COVID-19. TCRdb re-derived calls from the 5' RACE reads in MiXCR, one entry per CDR3 protein. The data contain about 470,000 distinct CDR3 sequences, approximately 23% of them singletons. Sequencing was performed on PBMCs or a T cell subset sorted from them (not recorded which). The receptor set was obtained from an adult woman who had mild COVID-19 (a few samples of this study predate the infection). Cell type and time point are not known.

V and J are TRBV7-6 and TRBJ2-1; 10 bases fit TRBD2. This CDR3 region has 15 residues. CDR1 is SGHVS and CDR2 is FNYEAQ in the germline V gene. V lost 3 bases, J lost 5 bases, and 4 bases stayed unmatched. The CDR3 loop is CASSLWLAGDNEQFF. As DNA, the CDR3 is TGTGCCAGCAGCTTGTGGCTAGCGGGGGACAATGAGCAGTTCTTC.

The chain has TRBV2 and TRBJ2-5; no definite D call. The germline gives CDR1 SNHLY, CDR2 FYNNEI. The CDR3 is made up of 12 amino acids. The germline V and J ends were trimmed by 0 bases and 6 bases, with 5 bases remaining between them. CDR3 loop: CASSEARQTQYF. In DNA, the CDR3 is TGTGCCAGCAGTGAAGCCCGACAGACCCAGTACTTC.

This clonotype occurred once. The chain links TRBV29-1 to TRBJ1-4, with a tentative D call TRBD1 (6 bases). Germline CDR1 SQVTM, CDR2 ANQGSEA. The length of the CDR3 is 14 residues. V lost 4 bases to trimming and J lost 8 bases, with 17 bases between them. The CDR3 coding sequence is TGCAGCGTTGCGGTGGGGGGGCTGGAAGAAAAACTGTTTTTT. Protein product: CSVAVGGLEEKLFF.

This sequence joins TRBV29-1 and TRBJ2-2; 9 bases fit TRBD2. CDR1 SQVTM and CDR2 ANQGSEA come from the germline V gene. Unmatched junction bases numbered 6, after V lost 4 bases and J lost 0 bases. The CDR3 totals 16 residues. CDR3: CSVAALAGSNTGELFF. CDR3 nucleotides: TGCAGCGTTGCGGCACTAGCGGGTTCGAACACCGGGGAGCTGTTTTTT.

This clonotype was recorded a few times. The rearrangement joins TRBV6-2 or TRBV6-3 to TRBJ2-1, with D unclear. The CDR3 covers 18 residues. The V gene lost 6 bases and the J gene lost 4 bases, with 25 bases spanning the gap. Germline V lookup: CDR1 MNHEY, CDR2 SVGEGT. The CDR3 nucleotides are TGTGCCAGCAGCATAATCGGTTCAGGAGTTTCTATATACAATGAGCAGTTCTTC. This encodes CASSIIGSGVSIYNEQFF.

This clonotype has a handful of counts. V is TRBV29-1 and J is TRBJ2-7, with 11 bases aligning to TRBD1. The CDR3 extends over 15 amino acids. V trimming: 7 bases; J trimming: 2 bases; junction bases outside the gene matches: 10. The V gene's germline CDR1 is SQVTM and CDR2 ANQGSEA. The CDR3 sequence: CSAGRQGQGAYEQYF. CDR3 nucleotides: TGCAGCGCTGGACGGCAGGGACAGGGGGCCTACGAGCAGTACTTC.

This clonotype turned up a few times. J is TRBJ2-3 and V is TRBV20-1; D perhaps matches TRBD1 (5 bases). CDR1 is DFQATT, CDR2 SNEGSKA, per germline (reference sequence). The CDR3 is made up of 15 amino acids. V lost 8 bases and J 1 base, leaving 19 bases between the germline ends. The DNA for the CDR3 is TGCAGTATTTTAAAAGGGGAACCGGGCACAGATACGCAGTATTTT. Translated: CSILKGEPGTDTQYF.

This clonotype was recorded a few times. This chain links TRBV20-1 with TRBJ2-3; TRBD2 agrees at 10 bases. In germline, CDR1 is DFQATT, CDR2 SNEGSKA (reference sequence). The CDR3 extends over 17 amino acids. Germline trimming cut 2 bases from V and 2 bases from J; bases unmatched to any gene: 10. In DNA, the CDR3 is TGCAGTGCTAGACCTTCGAGCGGGAGGGCCTACACAGATACGCAGTATTTT. Amino acid sequence: CSARPSSGRAYTDTQYF.

There are a few counts of this clonotype. The chain combines TRBV3-1 with TRBJ2-1; 11 nucleotides line up with TRBD2. V trimming: 5 bases; J trimming: 2 bases; junction bases outside the gene matches: 14. CDR3 size: 19 residues. Germline V gives CDR1 LGHDT, CDR2 YNNKEL (reference sequence). The CDR3 sequence is CASSKRLAGSGAPYNEQFF. The DNA for the CDR3 is TGTGCCAGCAGCAAGAGACTAGCGGGAAGTGGGGCCCCCTACAATGAGCAGTTCTTC.

The sample holds a few counts of this clonotype. The chain carries TRBV29-1 and TRBJ2-2; D is unclear. The V end lost 5 bases, the J end lost 0 bases, and 10 bases lay between the germline ends. Per the germline V gene, CDR1 is SQVTM and CDR2 is ANQGSEA. The CDR3 is made up of 14 amino acids. The CDR3: CSVRSDTNTGELFF. DNA of the CDR3: TGCAGCGTTCGCAGCGATACGAACACCGGGGAGCTGTTTTTT.

This clonotype has more than one count but fewer than ten. The CDR3 DNA is TGTGCCAGCACAAACTCCGGGACAACCTATGGCTACACCTTC. Translating it yields CASTNSGTTYGYTF. The rearrangement links TRBV6-5 to TRBJ1-2, with D maybe TRBD1 (6 bases). This CDR3 spans 14 amino acids. Trimming removed 7 bases from V and 4 bases from J, with 16 bases in between. Germline V CDR1 and CDR2: MNHEY, SVGAGI.

This clonotype was recorded many times. The genes are TRBV5-1 and TRBJ2-7, with D hard to call. The CDR3 covers 13 residues. The V end lost 0 bases, the J end lost 5 bases, and 9 bases lay between the germline ends. The germline V gene encodes CDR1 SGHRS and CDR2 YFSETQ. CDR3 coding DNA: TGCGCCAGCAGCTTGGGTCTCGGAAACGAGCAGTACTTC. Translated, it gives CASSLGLGNEQYF.

The V and J genes are TRBV6-1 and TRBJ1-1; possible D gene TRBD1, 5 bases. CDR3 length equals 12 residues. The germline CDR1 and CDR2 sequences are MNHNS and SASEGT. The V and J ends lost 3 bases and 6 bases respectively, with 8 bases between them. Here the CDR3 DNA reads TGTGCCAGCAGTGAGGGACTATCTGAAGCTTTCTTT. Translating it yields CASSEGLSEAFF.

V is TRBV25-1 and J is TRBJ2-7; D uncertain. Germline assignment: CDR1 MGHDK and CDR2 SYGVNS. The length of the CDR3 is 14 residues. V lost 3 bases and J 6 bases, leaving 15 bases between the germline ends. The CDR3 protein is CASSDMDAGIEQYF. CDR3 DNA: TGTGCCAGCAGTGACATGGATGCTGGGATCGAGCAGTACTTC.

V usage is TRBV12-3 or TRBV12-4 and J usage is TRBJ1-2; D is ambiguous. The CDR3 has 15 amino acids. Trimming cost V 5 bases and J 1 base, with 14 bases left between them. In DNA, the CDR3 is TGTGCCAGCAGTACCAGACGGGCTATTAACTATGGCTACACCTTC. It codes for CASSTRRAINYGYTF.

This clonotype occurred a few times. The rearrangement uses TRBV29-1 and TRBJ1-1, with a tentative D call TRBD1 (5 bases). CDR3 length: 12 amino acids. V lost 7 bases and J lost 4, with 13 bases in between. Germline assignment: CDR1 SQVTM and CDR2 ANQGSEA. CDR3 sequence reads: CSGRRDATEAFF. DNA for the CDR3: TGCAGCGGTCGCAGGGACGCCACTGAAGCTTTCTTT. Based on the CDR3 plus reference TRBV29-1 and TRBJ1-1, the full variable domain is SAVISQKPSRDICQRGTSLTIQCQVDSQVTMMFWYRQQPGQSLTLIATANQGSEATYESGFVIDKFPISRPNLTFSTLTVSNMSPEDSSIYLCSGRRDATEAFFGQGTRLTVV.

The sample holds many counts of this clonotype. The chain uses TRBV9 and TRBJ2-1, with 10 positions matching TRBD2. The CDR3 consists of 15 residues. The V gene's germline CDR1 is SGDLS and CDR2 YYNGEE. J gave up 5 bases and V 4 bases, and 6 bases lay outside the gene matches. The CDR3 DNA reads as TGTGCCAGCAGCCTTAGCGGGGGGCCCAACAATGAGCAGTTCTTC. This gives the protein CASSLSGGPNNEQFF. The entire variable domain, with the rest obtained from reference TRBV9 and TRBJ2-1, is as follows: DSGVTQTPKHLITATGQRVTLRCSPRSGDLSVYWYQQSLDQGLQFLIQYYNGEERAKGNILERFSAQQFPDLHSELNLSSLELGDSALYFCASSLSGGPNNEQFFGPGTRLTVL.

This clonotype occurred a few times. V gene TRBV7-9 combines with J gene TRBJ2-1; possibly TRBD1 for D (6 bases). V was trimmed by 1 base and J by 8 bases, leaving 18 bases between them. This CDR3 spans 16 amino acids. Germline values: CDR1 SEHNR, CDR2 FQNEAQ (reference sequence). CDR3 bases: TGTGCCAGCAGCTTAGGCCTCAGGGGCGTAACGTATGAGCAGTTCTTC. It specifies CASSLGLRGVTYEQFF.

This clonotype was seen more than once but under ten times. This chain connects TRBV3-1 to TRBJ1-1; maybe TRBD1 (5 bases). The germline V gene has CDR1 LGHDT and CDR2 YNNKEL (reference sequence). Trimming shortened V by 3 bases and J by 5 bases, and 10 bases separated the two germline ends. This CDR3 has 13 amino acids. CDR3 sequence (DNA): TGTGCCAGCAGCCACACCTCAGGGACTGAAGCTTTCTTT. Encoded protein: CASSHTSGTEAFF.

This rearrangement joins TRBV12-3 or TRBV12-4 to TRBJ2-3; 7 bases match TRBD2. The CDR3 is 14 amino acids. V dropped 7 bases and J dropped 4; count of bases not matched to a gene: 8. This chain's CDR3 is CASTWGGLADTQYF. Here the CDR3 DNA reads TGTGCCAGCACCTGGGGGGGGTTGGCAGATACGCAGTATTTT.

In this sample, this clonotype turned up a few times. The junction and the germline gene differ at one end; a read error may be behind it. This rearrangement joins TRBV18 to TRBJ1-4; D is possibly TRBD1 (5 bases). The CDR3 extends over 14 amino acids. From germline, CDR1 is KGHSH and CDR2 LQKENI. CDR3 nucleotides: TGTGCCAGCTCCCCACAGGCAACTAATGAAAAACTGTTTTTT. Protein product: CASSPQATNEKLFF.

This clonotype was seen repeatedly, ten times or more. V usage is TRBV20-1 and J usage is TRBJ1-2; D is unclear. V was cut by 5 bases and J by 8 bases, with 15 bases left in between. Germline V gene lookup returns CDR1 DFQATT and CDR2 SNEGSKA (reference sequence). This CDR3 comprises 12 residues. DNA of the CDR3: TGCAGTGCTGCAGAGGACGAACGGGGCTACACCTTC. Amino acid sequence: CSAAEDERGYTF.

This clonotype came up a few times. CDR3 bases: TGCAGTGCTAGAGAGGCTAGCGGGAGGGCCTACAATGAGCAGTTCTTC. Its protein is CSAREASGRAYNEQFF. The chain employs TRBV20-1 and TRBJ2-1; TRBD2 agrees at 12 bases. The germline V gene has CDR1 DFQATT and CDR2 SNEGSKA (reference sequence). V trimming: 0 bases; J trimming: 2 bases; junction bases outside the gene matches: 2. The CDR3 consists of 16 residues.

In this sample, this clonotype turned up once. The V call is TRBV24-1, the J call TRBJ2-7; D is possibly TRBD1 or TRBD2 (5 bases each). The CDR3 runs 13 residues. Trimming took off 4 bases at V and 5 bases at J, with 11 bases between the two ends. Germline CDR1 reads KGHDR; CDR2 reads SFDVKD. The DNA for the CDR3 is TGTGCCACCAGTGACCCGGGGCTAGACGAGCAGTACTTC. It translates to CATSDPGLDEQYF.

The V gene is TRBV5-5, the J gene TRBJ1-2; D is possibly TRBD1 (6 bases). V shed 0 bases and J shed 4 bases, with 10 bases lying between them. Germline V gene data show CDR1 as SGHKS and CDR2 as YYEKEE (reference sequence). The CDR3 has 14 amino acids. In DNA form, the CDR3 reads TGTGCCAGCAGCTTGGGGGACAAAAGCTATGGCTACACCTTC. Amino acid sequence: CASSLGDKSYGYTF. The full variable domain, completed using reference TRBV5-5 and TRBJ1-2, is DAGVTQSPTHLIKTRGQQVTLRCSPISGHKSVSWYQQVLGQGPQFIFQYYEKEERGRGNFPDRFSARQFPNYSSELNVNALLLGDSALYLCASSLGDKSYGYTFGSGTRLTVV.

This clonotype was recorded a few times. The chain joins TRBV9 to TRBJ2-2; TRBD1 matches at 10 bases. The CDR3 totals 14 residues. Germline V gene sequence: CDR1 SGDLS, CDR2 YYNGEE. The J segment lost 8 bases and the V segment lost 4 bases, leaving 5 bases of the junction unmatched. The CDR3 bases are TGTGCCAGCAGCTTGACAGGGGGCGTGGGGGAGCTGTTTTTT. Translation gives CASSLTGGVGELFF.

This clonotype came up once. The V and J genes are TRBV2 and TRBJ2-7, with 9 bases aligning to TRBD1. This CDR3 comprises 14 residues. The J segment lost 4 bases and the V segment lost 1 base, leaving 2 bases of the junction unmatched. Germline CDR1 reads SNHLY; CDR2 reads FYNNEI. CDR3 sequence reads: CASSEGDRVYEQYF. The CDR3 nucleotides are TGTGCCAGCAGTGAAGGGGACAGGGTGTACGAGCAGTACTTC.